This TCR beta chain was obtained from a study of T cell responses to AZD1222 COVID-19 vaccine. In the study overall: Second doses that came at about 4 or about 12 weeks were put together. General observations from the study: Spike was spanned by vaccine-associated CD4 TCRs, which were dominant at 160-218 and 743-854. Just a handful of people given AZD1222 tested seropositive at baseline.

Assay used: immunoSEQ multiplex PCR; TCRdb lists only in-frame clones, some missing. The data contain some 94,000 clones, nearly 90% of them singletons. A remark on this clone: Antigen: not known.

This CDR3 comprises 15 residues. The ends were cut back, 2 bases at V and 2 bases at J, with 15 bases in the middle. Looked up from germline, CDR1 is GTSNPN and CDR2 is SVGIG (reference sequence). The sequencing here drew on peripheral blood, taken on day 0 of AZD1222 vaccination. The receptor was isolated from an adult in good health. The gene calls are TRBV30 and TRBJ1-1; D is possibly TRBD1 (6 bases). The CDR3 loop is CAWSSWGHNNTEAFF. As DNA, the CDR3 is TGTGCCTGGAGTTCCTGGGGACACAATAACACTGAAGCTTTCTTT.